This TCR beta chain was captured in a study of blood T cell repertoires in COVID-19. The wider study: From the United States, Italy and Spain came samples of acute and convalescent COVID-19. Nucleic acid was either cDNA or gDNA, and it came from T cells, B-cell-depleted T cells, or PBMCs.

This clone was counted only a few times. The authors' processing: Cell counts per sample came from amplifying reference gene primers. Here immunoSEQ multiplex PCR was the method, and the copy in TCRdb shows in-frame clones only, minus some. V, J and clone size derive from that table, while D and trimming were established from the DNA sequence. The sample yields approximately 330,000 clones, around nine tenths seen once. Input material: peripheral blood. The receptor's source is a woman aged 45-60 years with active or convalescent COVID-19.

In nucleotides, the CDR3 is TGTGCCAGCAGCCAAGACGGACTAGCGGGACCTTACAATGAGCAGTTCTTC. Its protein is CASSQDGLAGPYNEQFF. V is TRBV3-1 (or the pseudogene TRBV3-2) and J is TRBJ2-1; 12 positions match TRBD2. This CDR3 comprises 17 residues. Trimming at V came to 0 bases and at J to 4 bases, leaving 4 bases not matched to a gene. Germline assignment: CDR1 LGHDT and CDR2 YNNKEL (reference sequence).